A selection of T cell receptor beta chains follows, all from one sample in a study of blood T cell repertoires in COVID-19. Profiled with immunoSEQ multiplex PCR; TCRdb holds only in-frame clones, not every one. The repertoire holds about 59,000 clones, 81% seen once, with about 26% in the top ten. Sequences were obtained from peripheral blood. The receptors here all came from a woman aged 80 or over with active or convalescent COVID-19. Both conserved end residues are part of each CDR3. A D gene is named only where the DNA matches it firmly. Size tells how often a clone was seen (once, few, many) or the class of an expanded clone, and some rows leave it out.

TRBV12-3/TRBV12-4,TRBJ1-2,-,-,CASSWAGAEGYTF,TGTGCCAGCAGTTGGGCAGGGGCTGAAGGCTACACCTTC
TRBV6-5,TRBJ2-5,-,-,CASNLPGTKEETQYF,TGTGCCAGCAATCTACCCGGGACAAAGGAAGAGACCCAGTACTTC
TRBV3-1/TRBV3-2,TRBJ1-5,-,TRBD1,CASSQDYPGQGSNQPQHF,TGTGCCAGCAGCCAAGATTATCCGGGACAGGGTAGTAATCAGCCCCAGCATTTT
TRBV27,TRBJ1-2,-,-,CASSLSFGTPAGGYTF,TGTGCCAGCAGTTTATCGTTCGGGACTCCGGCGGGCGGCTACACCTTC
TRBV5-1,TRBJ2-2,-,TRBD2,CASSLVWEGTGELFF,TGCGCCAGCAGCTTGGTTTGGGAGGGGACCGGGGAGCTGTTTTTT
TRBV10-2,TRBJ2-5,few,-,CASSDPRGAGQETQYF,TGCGCCAGCAGTGACCCGCGCGGCGCGGGCCAAGAGACCCAGTACTTC
TRBV6-5,TRBJ1-3,-,-,CASSRSSSGNTIYF,TGTGCCAGCAGTCGTTCGAGCTCTGGAAACACCATATATTTT
TRBV7-8,TRBJ1-1,-,-,CASSLGRDINTEAFF,TGTGCCAGCAGCTTAGGTCGGGACATCAACACTGAAGCTTTCTTT
TRBV18,TRBJ1-1,-,-,CASSPQNKRETEAFF,TGTGCCAGCTCACCACAAAACAAGAGGGAAACTGAAGCTTTCTTT
TRBV7-8,TRBJ1-6,-,-,CASSLSVQYENSPLHF,TGTGCCAGCAGTCTTAGTGTACAGTACGAAAATTCACCCCTCCACTTT
TRBV19,TRBJ1-2,-,-,CASSTSGAGDGYGYTF,TGTGCCAGTAGTACCTCCGGGGCAGGGGATGGCTATGGCTACACCTTC
TRBV6-1,TRBJ2-7,-,-,CASSEIGSRGEQYF,TGTGCCAGCAGTGAAATTGGGTCGCGGGGCGAGCAGTACTTC
TRBV7-2,TRBJ2-5,-,-,CASSLIGGPGETQYF,TGTGCCAGCAGCCTCATCGGGGGGCCCGGGGAGACCCAGTACTTC
TRBV3-1/TRBV3-2,TRBJ1-2,-,-,CASSQDEYGYTF,TGTGCCAGCAGCCAAGATGAGTATGGCTACACCTTC
TRBV6-2/TRBV6-3,TRBJ2-2,-,-,CASSNLRTTGELFF,TGTGCCAGCAGTAACTTAAGAACTACCGGGGAGCTGTTTTTT
TRBV19,TRBJ1-5,few,-,CASRSGWRQPQHF,TGTGCCAGTAGGTCGGGGTGGAGACAGCCCCAGCATTTT
TRBV7-3,TRBJ2-2,few,-,CASSSGGGGTGELFF,TGTGCCAGCAGCTCCGGGGGAGGGGGCACCGGGGAGCTGTTTTTT
TRBV7-8,TRBJ2-5,few,-,CASSPGVARGRETQYF,TGTGCCAGCAGCCCCGGGGTAGCGCGGGGGCGGGAGACCCAGTACTTC
TRBV27,TRBJ1-4,-,-,CASSVVGSVNEKLFF,TGTGCCAGCAGTGTGGTGGGCAGTGTTAATGAAAAACTGTTTTTT
TRBV10-1,TRBJ2-1,-,-,CASSGTKSYNEQFF,TGCGCCAGCAGCGGGACAAAGTCCTACAATGAGCAGTTCTTC
TRBV19,TRBJ2-3,-,TRBD2,CASSSGTSGGGTQYF,TGTGCCAGTAGTTCCGGGACTAGCGGGGGAGGTACGCAGTATTTT
TRBV5-4,TRBJ2-3,-,-,CASSLGQYTDTQYF,TGTGCCAGCAGCTTGGGACAGTACACAGATACGCAGTATTTT
TRBV28,TRBJ1-2,-,-,CASSMRGGDYGYTF,TGTGCCAGCTCCATGCGGGGGGGGGACTATGGCTACACCTTC
TRBV6-2/TRBV6-3,TRBJ1-2,-,-,CASSKQQSNYGYTF,TGTGCCAGCAGTAAACAACAGAGTAACTATGGCTACACCTTC
TRBV7-9,TRBJ2-3,-,TRBD2,CASSSVFGLAGSTDTQYF,TGTGCCAGCAGCTCCGTGTTCGGACTAGCGGGGAGCACAGATACGCAGTATTTT
TRBV10-2,TRBJ2-5,-,TRBD1,CASSEGQGLETQYF,TGCGCCAGCAGTGAGGGACAGGGTCTGGAGACCCAGTACTTC
TRBV4-1,TRBJ2-1,-,TRBD1,CASSQEGQVRQFF,TGCGCCAGCAGCCAAGAGGGACAGGTGCGACAGTTCTTC
TRBV3-1/TRBV3-2,TRBJ2-3,once,TRBD2,CASSRLAGTQYF,TGTGCCAGCAGCAGACTAGCTGGTACGCAGTATTTT
TRBV18,TRBJ1-3,-,-,CASSPQRVGLGNTIYF,TGTGCCAGCTCACCACAACGAGTGGGGCTTGGAAACACCATATATTTT
TRBV12-5,TRBJ1-1,-,-,CASGFNSMNTEAFF,TGTGCTAGTGGTTTCAACAGCATGAACACTGAAGCTTTCTTT
TRBV27,TRBJ2-1,-,TRBD1,CASKGAVSYNEQFF,TGTGCCAGCAAGGGGGCGGTCTCCTACAATGAGCAGTTCTTC
TRBV5-4,TRBJ2-3,once,-,CASSWAVDTQYF,TGTGCCAGCAGCTGGGCAGTGGATACGCAGTATTTT
TRBV7-2,TRBJ1-5,-,TRBD1,CASSSQGGQPQHF,TGTGCCAGCAGCTCACAGGGGGGTCAGCCCCAGCATTTT